These 17 T cell receptor beta chains were all obtained from the same sample, sequenced in a study of identical twins. TCRdb itself ran the 5' RACE reads through MiXCR, one entry per CDR3 protein. The data show 460,000 or so distinct CDR3 sequences, with 12% to 15% seen just once and more than 0.5% held by the top ten. In addition, the sample was reused for a study of yellow fever vaccine responses in identical twins.

Input material: CD4+ T cells sorted from blood. The receptors shown here come from a woman aged 18-29 years in good health.

This chain's CDR3 is CASSQVVAGSYEQYF. Here the CDR3 DNA reads TGCGCCAGCAGCCAAGTCGTAGCGGGAAGTTACGAGCAGTACTTC. The rearrangement links TRBV4-3 to TRBJ2-7; 8 bases are a match to TRBD2. The CDR3 is 15 residues long. The ends lost 1 base at V and 4 bases at J; junction bases unmatched: 6. The germline V gene encodes CDR1 LGHNA and CDR2 YSLEER.

This clonotype appeared many times. This chain uses TRBV4-1 with TRBJ2-3; D remains ambiguous. V shed 1 base and J shed 7 bases, with 15 bases lying between them. This CDR3 region has 15 residues. The germline V gene encodes CDR1 MGHRA and CDR2 YSYEKL. CDR3 nucleotide sequence: TGCGCCAGCAGCCAAGTCTACAGAGGCTCCTATACGCAGTATTTT. Encoded protein: CASSQVYRGSYTQYF.

V is TRBV6-2 or TRBV6-3 and J is TRBJ2-7; TRBD1 matches at 8 bases. The V segment lost 6 bases and the J segment 6 bases; nucleotides outside the gene matches: 13. This CDR3 is built from 15 residues. Germline CDR1 is MNHEY and CDR2 is SVGEGT. The CDR3 loop reads CASRTGQARDGEQYF. DNA for the CDR3: TGTGCCAGCAGAACGGGACAGGCTCGTGACGGCGAGCAGTACTTC.

The sample holds a few counts of this clonotype. The rearrangement joins TRBV20-1 to TRBJ1-1, with 7 bases that match TRBD1. V dropped 6 bases and J dropped 5; count of bases not matched to a gene: 15. This CDR3 is built from 15 residues. Germline V CDR1 and CDR2: DFQATT, SNEGSKA (reference sequence). The CDR3 sequence: CSAGRAGGPVTEAFF. As DNA, the CDR3 is TGCAGTGCAGGGAGGGCAGGGGGTCCGGTAACTGAAGCTTTCTTT.

This clonotype was observed at least ten times. This sequence joins TRBV5-1 and TRBJ2-3, with 10 bases fitting TRBD2. V was pared by 4 bases and J by 4 bases, with 9 bases of the junction left unmatched. CDR1 is SGHRS, CDR2 YFSETQ, per germline. The CDR3 has 16 residues. The CDR3, as DNA: TGCGCCAGCAGCCTAGCGGGGGACCCCTCGGCAGATACGCAGTATTTT. This gives the protein CASSLAGDPSADTQYF.

The count of this clonotype is one. This chain connects TRBV24-1 to TRBJ2-7, with TRBD1 as a possible D gene (6 bases). The germline CDR1 and CDR2 sequences are KGHDR and SFDVKD. CDR3 length equals 13 residues. Between the trimmed V and J ends, which lost 7 bases and 6 bases, there was a span of 15 bases. CDR3 loop: CATSGQGIREQYF. The CDR3 coding sequence is TGTGCCACCAGCGGGCAGGGGATACGCGAGCAGTACTTC.

This clonotype showed up just a few times. The V and J genes are TRBV7-8 and TRBJ2-5; D unresolved. The CDR3 spans 13 residues. Germline CDR1 and CDR2: SGHVS and FQNEAQ. The V end lost 4 bases, the J end lost 5 bases, and 11 bases lay between the germline ends. This CDR3 reads CASSSSVKETQYF. In DNA, the CDR3 is TGTGCCAGCAGCTCCTCGGTAAAGGAGACCCAGTACTTC.

This sequence joins TRBV7-6 and TRBJ2-1, with D perhaps TRBD1 or TRBD2 (5 bases each). Trimming took 5 bases from V and 8 from J, leaving 22 bases between them. Per germline, CDR1 SGHVS and CDR2 FNYEAQ. This CDR3 has 16 residues. Written as DNA, the CDR3 is TGTGCCAGCAGCCCTAACCCAGGGACGGTGTACTATGAGCAGTTCTTC. Translating it yields CASSPNPGTVYYEQFF.

The rearrangement links TRBV4-1 to TRBJ2-5, with 10 positions matching TRBD2. Per germline, CDR1 MGHRA and CDR2 YSYEKL. CDR3 length: 19 amino acids. V shed 1 base and J 4 bases; nucleotides not matched to a gene: 15. This CDR3 reads CASSQAVASGRRRGETQYF. The DNA of the CDR3 is TGCGCCAGCAGCCAAGCGGTGGCTAGCGGGAGAAGGCGAGGAGAGACCCAGTACTTC.

This clonotype has a handful of counts. CDR3 loop: CASTDETQYF. DNA of the CDR3: TGTGCCAGCACCGATGAGACCCAGTACTTC. This chain connects TRBV2 to TRBJ2-5; D remains ambiguous. From germline, CDR1 is SNHLY and CDR2 FYNNEI. Deletions cut 7 bases from V and 5 bases from J, with 5 bases between. This CDR3 is 10 amino acids long.

This clonotype appeared many times. V usage is TRBV9 and J usage is TRBJ2-1; TRBD1 might be the D (6 bases). The V end was cut by 4 bases, the J end by 3 bases, with 11 bases between. This CDR3 is 14 amino acids long. Germline CDR1 and CDR2: SGDLS and YYNGEE. The CDR3 DNA reads as TGTGCCAGCAGCCCACGGACAGTCTACAATGAGCAGTTCTTC. Residues: CASSPRTVYNEQFF.

This clonotype was seen more than once but under ten times. The rearrangement links TRBV11-2 to TRBJ2-3, with 8 bases lining up with TRBD2. The CDR3 spans 16 residues. V lost 4 bases to trimming and J lost 3 bases; unmatched junction nucleotides: 9. Germline V gives CDR1 SGHAT, CDR2 FQNNGV. This CDR3 is CASSSLAERGTDTQYF. The CDR3 nucleotides read TGTGCCAGCAGCTCGTTAGCGGAGCGGGGGACAGATACGCAGTATTTT.

This chain links TRBV27 with TRBJ2-5; TRBD1 agrees at 7 bases. The CDR3 is 13 residues long. The germline V gene has CDR1 MNHEY and CDR2 SMNVEV (reference sequence). Trimming removed 8 bases from V and 5 bases from J; junction bases left unmatched: 8. This CDR3 is CASHRGRGETQYF. CDR3 nucleotides: TGTGCCAGCCACAGGGGAAGGGGGGAGACCCAGTACTTC.

This clonotype was observed a few times. The chain employs TRBV4-3 and TRBJ2-1; the match to TRBD1 covers 11 bases. V was pared by 1 base and J by 6 bases, with 5 bases of the junction left unmatched. Per the germline V gene, CDR1 is LGHNA and CDR2 is YSLEER. CDR3 length: 16 residues. Here the CDR3 DNA reads TGCGCCAGCAGCCAAGCGAGGACAGGGGGCTTCAATGAGCAGTTCTTC. Its protein is CASSQARTGGFNEQFF.

The rearrangement links TRBV7-2 to TRBJ2-7; TRBD1 matches 7 bases. CDR3 length equals 14 residues. V trimming: 4 bases; J trimming: 5 bases; junction bases outside the gene matches: 8. Germline V lookup: CDR1 SGHTA, CDR2 FQGNSA. CDR3: CASSSARQGNEQYF. In nucleotides, the CDR3 is TGTGCCAGCAGCTCCGCCCGACAGGGAAACGAGCAGTACTTC.

The V call is TRBV10-2, the J call TRBJ2-5, with D perhaps given as TRBD1 or TRBD2 (5 bases each). With 7 bases removed from V and 7 bases from J, the gap between germline ends came to 22 bases. Germline V gene lookup returns CDR1 WSHSY and CDR2 SAAADI. The CDR3 has 15 amino acids. CDR3 amino acids: CASIKPRGGGWTQYF. The CDR3 nucleotides are TGCGCCAGCATTAAACCCCGGGGCGGCGGGTGGACCCAGTACTTC.

The V call is TRBV12-3 or TRBV12-4, the J call TRBJ2-4, with D possibly being TRBD2 (6 bases). V lost 6 bases and J 3 bases, leaving 15 bases between the germline ends. The CDR3 length is 15 residues. The CDR3 sequence: CASRLTGLDKNIQYF. The CDR3 DNA sequence: TGTGCCAGCAGGCTCACGGGACTGGACAAAAACATTCAGTACTTC.